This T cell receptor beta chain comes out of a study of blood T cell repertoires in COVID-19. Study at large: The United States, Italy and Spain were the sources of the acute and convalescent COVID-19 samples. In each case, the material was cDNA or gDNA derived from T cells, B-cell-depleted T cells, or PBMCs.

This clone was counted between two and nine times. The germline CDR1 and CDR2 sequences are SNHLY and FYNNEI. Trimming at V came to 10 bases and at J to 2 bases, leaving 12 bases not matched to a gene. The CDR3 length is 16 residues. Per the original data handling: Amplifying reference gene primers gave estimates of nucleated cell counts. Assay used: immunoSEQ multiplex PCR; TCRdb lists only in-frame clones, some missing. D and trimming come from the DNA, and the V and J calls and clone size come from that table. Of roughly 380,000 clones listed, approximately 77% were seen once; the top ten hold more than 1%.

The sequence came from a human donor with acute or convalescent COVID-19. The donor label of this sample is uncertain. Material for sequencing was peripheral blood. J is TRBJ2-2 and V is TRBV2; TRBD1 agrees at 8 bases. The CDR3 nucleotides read TGTGCCACACGGACAGGGAGTAATCCAAACACCGGGGAGCTGTTTTTT. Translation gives CATRTGSNPNTGELFF. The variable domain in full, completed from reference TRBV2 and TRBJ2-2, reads EPEVTQTPSHQVTQMGQEVILRCVPISNHLYFYWYRQILGQKVEFLVSFYNNEISEKSEIFDDQFSVERPDGSNFTLKIRSTKLEDSAMYFCATRTGSNPNTGELFFGEGSRLTVL.